A single sample gave rise to the 31 T cell receptor beta chains below, sequenced in a study of CXCR3-negative and CXCR3-positive naive CD8 T cells. Study results and caveats: More hydrophobic TRB CDR3s were found in CXCR3-positive naive cells than in CXCR3-negative naive cells.

The antigens for these receptors are not known. Each TRB cDNA library was prepared by 5' RACE (with UMI labels). TCRdb reprocessed the 5' RACE reads and stores each CDR3 protein as one record, lacking DNA. This repertoire includes 85,000 to 130,000 distinct CDR3 sequences. Sequenced sample: naive CXCR3+ CD8+ T cells from blood. The subset: CD45RO-CCR7+CD27+CD95- naive CD8+ T cells expressing CXCR3 (TNR3+). These receptors were taken from a human donor in good health. Some clones in this sample may be carry-over from other donors' samples.

V and J are TRBV29-1 and TRBJ2-2; the TCRdb call, TRBD2, lacks DNA for checking. The CDR3 sequence is 12 residues long. Germline V gene lookup returns CDR1 SQVTM and CDR2 ANQGSEA. Here the CDR3 reads CSVFSEGRELFF.

This sequence joins TRBV7-9 and TRBJ1-5. CDR3 size: 14 residues. Per germline, CDR1 SEHNR and CDR2 FQNEAQ (reference sequence). This CDR3 is CASSLAGADQPQHF.

The chain joins TRBV3-1 to TRBJ2-1; TCRdb names TRBD2, which stays unverified in the absence of DNA. The CDR3 consists of 14 residues. Per the germline V gene, CDR1 is LGHDT and CDR2 is YNNKEL (reference sequence). CDR3 region: CASSQLGSYNEQFF.

The chain has TRBV7-9 and TRBJ2-7. CDR3 length: 12 amino acids. Looked up from germline, CDR1 is SEHNR and CDR2 is FQNEAQ (reference sequence). This CDR3 reads CAIQGNSYEQYF.

The rearrangement joins TRBV29-1 to TRBJ2-7; TCRdb's D gene call, TRBD1, goes unchecked for lack of DNA. Germline loops: CDR1 SQVTM, CDR2 ANQGSEA. CDR3 length equals 16 residues. This CDR3 reads CSVEVTSGTGPYEQYF.

V and J are TRBV12-3 or TRBV12-4 and TRBJ1-5; absent DNA, TCRdb's TRBD1 call cannot be checked. This CDR3 has 17 amino acids. The CDR3 is CASSLDTTLGGNQPQHF.

The chain uses TRBV19 and TRBJ2-7; TCRdb calls TRBD1, which cannot be checked without DNA. CDR3 size: 15 residues. CDR1 LNHDA and CDR2 SQIVND come from the germline V gene (reference sequence). CDR3 region: CASSRNRDNSYEQYF. The full variable domain, in which reference TRBV19 and TRBJ2-7 provide the parts outside the CDR3, is DGGITQSPKYLFRKEGQNVTLSCEQNLNHDAMYWYRQDPGQGLRLIYYSQIVNDFQKGDIAEGYSVSREKKESFPLTVTSAQKNPTAFYLCASSRNRDNSYEQYFGPGTRLTVT.

This rearrangement joins TRBV9 to TRBJ2-5. The CDR3 has 12 residues. Per the germline V gene, CDR1 is SGDLS and CDR2 is YYNGEE. Here the CDR3 reads CASSVGTETQYF.

The chain couples TRBV6-5 to TRBJ1-2; TCRdb selects TRBD1, and the lack of DNA leaves this call unchecked. CDR1 is MNHEY, CDR2 SVGAGI, per germline. The CDR3 sequence is 16 residues long. The chain's CDR3 is CASSYQGQGADYGYTF.

The chain links TRBV7-9 to TRBJ2-7; lacking DNA, the TRBD1 call made by TCRdb goes unchecked. Germline V gene lookup returns CDR1 SEHNR and CDR2 FQNEAQ (reference sequence). This CDR3 region has 13 residues. This CDR3 is CASSQGGISEQYF. The full variable domain, with the rest looked up from reference TRBV7-9 and TRBJ2-7, is DTGVSQNPRHKITKRGQNVTFRCDPISEHNRLYWYRQTLGQGPEFLTYFQNEAQLEKSRLLSDRFSAERPKGSFSTLEIQRTEQGDSAMYLCASSQGGISEQYFGPGTRLTVT.

CDR3 region: CASSPREDKSTDTQYF. This chain links TRBV18 with TRBJ2-3; checking the TCRdb D call of TRBD2 is not possible without DNA. The CDR3 loop spans 16 amino acids. The germline V gene encodes CDR1 KGHSH and CDR2 LQKENI.

The chain has TRBV28 and TRBJ2-1; TCRdb designates TRBD2, a call that cannot be tested without DNA. This CDR3 spans 14 amino acids. The germline CDR1 and CDR2 sequences are MDHEN and SYDVKM. The CDR3 sequence is CASSLSMEGNEQFF.

V usage is TRBV13 and J usage is TRBJ2-5; no DNA is available, so the TRBD2 call from TCRdb remains unchecked. The germline gives CDR1 PRHDT, CDR2 FYEKMQ (reference sequence). This CDR3 is 14 amino acids long. The CDR3 reads CASSLEGGSETQYF.

This chain uses TRBV12-3 or TRBV12-4 with TRBJ2-3. The CDR3 loop spans 11 amino acids. This CDR3 is CASTLTDTQYF.

The V call is TRBV19, the J call TRBJ2-1; the D gene TCRdb calls, TRBD2, cannot be checked with no DNA. Germline V gene sequence: CDR1 LNHDA, CDR2 SQIVND (reference sequence). CDR3 length: 14 residues. CDR3 residues: CASSIAGGKLEQFF.

This chain joins TRBV5-1 and TRBJ2-1; TCRdb gives TRBD1 as the D gene, but with no DNA this cannot be confirmed. The CDR3 spans 15 residues. CDR1 SGHRS and CDR2 YFSETQ come from the germline V gene. The CDR3: CTSSTGQGGLNEQFF.

This chain uses TRBV29-1 with TRBJ2-3; the D call of TRBD1 rests on TCRdb alone, since no DNA is present to check it. Per the germline V gene, CDR1 is SQVTM and CDR2 is ANQGSEA. This CDR3 comprises 14 residues. This CDR3 is CSVKQGASTDTQYF.

The rearrangement joins TRBV7-9 to TRBJ2-7; TCRdb's D call, TRBD1, is unchecked because there is no DNA. CDR1 and CDR2 from the germline V gene are SEHNR and FQNEAQ (reference sequence). CDR3 length equals 21 residues. The chain's CDR3 is CASSLLRPGQASETAPWEQYF.

The chain employs TRBV6-5 and TRBJ2-1; the D gene TCRdb calls, TRBD1, cannot be checked with no DNA. There are 16 residues in the CDR3. Germline V gene lookup returns CDR1 MNHEY and CDR2 SVGAGI. CDR3 region: CASSYNSGPSYNEQFF.

The chain has TRBV28 and TRBJ2-5. The CDR3 has 13 amino acids. CDR1 is MDHEN, CDR2 SYDVKM, per germline. The CDR3 sequence: CASSPLLQETQYF.

The rearrangement uses TRBV13 and TRBJ1-5. Germline V CDR1 and CDR2: PRHDT, FYEKMQ (reference sequence). The CDR3 length is 13 residues. The CDR3 spells CASSLGHGQPQHF.

This sequence joins TRBV7-2 and TRBJ2-4. This CDR3 is 15 amino acids long. Germline V gene data show CDR1 as SGHTA and CDR2 as FQGNSA. The CDR3 loop is CASSLEELAKNIQYF.

The chain combines TRBV11-2 with TRBJ1-5; the TRBD1 assignment by TCRdb is unverifiable without DNA. The CDR3 spans 19 residues. From germline, CDR1 is SGHAT and CDR2 FQNNGV. CDR3 in amino acids: CASSLDTTGGLYSNQPQHF.

V usage is TRBV7-6 and J usage is TRBJ2-7. Per the germline V gene, CDR1 is SGHVS and CDR2 is FNYEAQ. This CDR3 is 14 amino acids long. The CDR3 here is CASSSATFGYEQYF.

CDR3 sequence reads: CASTPGGGPYEQYF. The chain combines TRBV7-6 with TRBJ2-7; TCRdb calls TRBD2, which cannot be checked without DNA. This CDR3 has 14 residues. Germline CDR1 SGHVS, CDR2 FNYEAQ.

The chain combines TRBV12-3 or TRBV12-4 with TRBJ1-2; TCRdb lists TRBD1, though no DNA is available to test this call. CDR3 length: 13 residues. This CDR3 is CASSLSGTVGYTF.

J is TRBJ2-1 and V is TRBV7-8; no DNA is available, so the TRBD1 call from TCRdb remains unchecked. The CDR3 totals 16 residues. Germline CDR1 is SGHVS and CDR2 is FQNEAQ. The CDR3 protein is CASSLAGDRDRDEQFF.

CDR3 residues: CASSLEDGSTGELFF. The chain has TRBV7-9 and TRBJ2-2. This CDR3 spans 15 amino acids. From germline, CDR1 is SEHNR and CDR2 FQNEAQ (reference sequence).

This CDR3 is CAGKLGPGEQFF. The chain joins TRBV30 to TRBJ2-1; TCRdb selects TRBD1, and the lack of DNA leaves this call unchecked. Germline lookup yields CDR1 GTSNPN and CDR2 SVGIG (reference sequence). This CDR3 has 12 amino acids.

This chain joins TRBV7-2 and TRBJ1-4; TCRdb designates TRBD1, a call that cannot be tested without DNA. Looked up from germline, CDR1 is SGHTA and CDR2 is FQGNSA. The CDR3 is made up of 14 amino acids. The CDR3: CASHAGPGHEKLFF.

V gene TRBV6-2 or TRBV6-3 combines with J gene TRBJ2-6. CDR1 is MNHEY and CDR2 is SVGEGT in the germline V gene. The CDR3 runs 17 residues. CDR3 region: CASSYSGVSSGANVLTF.